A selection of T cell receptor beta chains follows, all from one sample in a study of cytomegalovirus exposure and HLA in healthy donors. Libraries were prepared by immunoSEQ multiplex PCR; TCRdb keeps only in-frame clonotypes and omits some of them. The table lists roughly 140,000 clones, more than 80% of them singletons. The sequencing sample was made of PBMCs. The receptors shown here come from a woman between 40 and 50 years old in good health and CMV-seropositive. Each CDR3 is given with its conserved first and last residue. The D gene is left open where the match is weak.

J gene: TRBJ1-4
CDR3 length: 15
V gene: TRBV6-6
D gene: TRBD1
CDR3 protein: CASRKGGTTNEKLFF

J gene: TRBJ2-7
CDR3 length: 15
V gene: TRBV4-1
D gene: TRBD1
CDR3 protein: CASSQLDRGNYEQYF

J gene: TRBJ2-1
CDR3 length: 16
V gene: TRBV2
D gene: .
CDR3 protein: CASSEGLASPYNEQFF

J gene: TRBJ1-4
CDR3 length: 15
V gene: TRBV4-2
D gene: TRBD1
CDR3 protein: CASSQDRSGGEKLFF

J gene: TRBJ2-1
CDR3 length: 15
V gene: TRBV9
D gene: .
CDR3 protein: CASSVASRSYNEQFF

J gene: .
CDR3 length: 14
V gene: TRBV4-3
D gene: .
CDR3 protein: CASSQGRGTHEQYF

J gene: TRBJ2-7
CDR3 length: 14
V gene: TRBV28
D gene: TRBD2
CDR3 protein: CASMGGLGSYEQYF

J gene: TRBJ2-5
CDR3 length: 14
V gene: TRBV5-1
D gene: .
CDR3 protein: CASSSSYSGETQYF

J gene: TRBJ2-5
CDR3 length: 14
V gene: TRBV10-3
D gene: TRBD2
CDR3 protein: CAISGVAGGETQYF

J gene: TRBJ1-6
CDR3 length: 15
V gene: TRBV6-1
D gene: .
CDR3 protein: CASRQGSSYNSPLHF

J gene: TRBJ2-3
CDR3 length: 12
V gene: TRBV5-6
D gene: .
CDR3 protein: CASSLDLDTQYF

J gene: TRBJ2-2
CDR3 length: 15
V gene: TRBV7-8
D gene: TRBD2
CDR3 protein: CASGPSGANTGELFF

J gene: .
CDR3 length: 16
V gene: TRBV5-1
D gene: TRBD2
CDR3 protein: CASSIHGASGPGEQYF

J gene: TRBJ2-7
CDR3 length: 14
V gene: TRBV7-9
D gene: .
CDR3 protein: CASSFPGGEYEQYF

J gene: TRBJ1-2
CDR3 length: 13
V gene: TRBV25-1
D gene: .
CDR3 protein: CASSEFRLTGYTF

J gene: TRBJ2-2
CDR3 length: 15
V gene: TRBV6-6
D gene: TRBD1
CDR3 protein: CASRPKQGDTGELFF

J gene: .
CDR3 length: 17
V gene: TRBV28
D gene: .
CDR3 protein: CASSLRGTAGRPYEQYF

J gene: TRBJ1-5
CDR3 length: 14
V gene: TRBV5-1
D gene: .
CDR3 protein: CASSLDGGTQPQHF

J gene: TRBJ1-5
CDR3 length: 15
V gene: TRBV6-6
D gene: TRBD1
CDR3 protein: CASSKGQGPTQPQHF

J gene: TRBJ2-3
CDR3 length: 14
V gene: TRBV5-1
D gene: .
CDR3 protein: CASLRGSPTDTQYF

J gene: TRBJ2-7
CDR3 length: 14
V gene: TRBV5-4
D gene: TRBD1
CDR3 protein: CASSFSGTGNEQYF

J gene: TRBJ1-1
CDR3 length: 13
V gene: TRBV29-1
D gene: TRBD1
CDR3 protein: CSVKGQQNTEAFF

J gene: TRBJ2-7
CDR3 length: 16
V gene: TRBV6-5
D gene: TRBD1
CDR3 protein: CASSYSKGQVNYEQYF

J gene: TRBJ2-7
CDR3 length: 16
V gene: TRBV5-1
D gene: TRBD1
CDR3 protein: CASSSRQGVYTYEQYF

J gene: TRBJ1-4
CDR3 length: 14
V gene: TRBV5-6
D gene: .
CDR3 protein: CASSLSVMFEKLFF

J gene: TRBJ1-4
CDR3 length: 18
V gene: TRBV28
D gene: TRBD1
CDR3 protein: CASSPRDRGRRTNEKLFF

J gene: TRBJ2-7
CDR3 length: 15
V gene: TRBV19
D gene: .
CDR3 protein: CASSIEDYGAYEQYF

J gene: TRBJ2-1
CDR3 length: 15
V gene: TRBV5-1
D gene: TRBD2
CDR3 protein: CASSLVAGGSGEQFF

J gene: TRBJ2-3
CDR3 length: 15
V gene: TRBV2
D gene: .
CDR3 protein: CASSVRTTLPDTQYF

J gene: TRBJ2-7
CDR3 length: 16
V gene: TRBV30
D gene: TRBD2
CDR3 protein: CAWCYPGLAGAYEQYF

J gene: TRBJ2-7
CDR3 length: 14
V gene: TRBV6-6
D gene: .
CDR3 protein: CASSYSGPSYEQYF

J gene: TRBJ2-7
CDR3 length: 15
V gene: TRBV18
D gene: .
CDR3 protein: CASSPTPRASYEQYF

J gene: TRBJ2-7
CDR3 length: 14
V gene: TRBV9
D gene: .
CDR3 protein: CASSVGGSSYEQYF

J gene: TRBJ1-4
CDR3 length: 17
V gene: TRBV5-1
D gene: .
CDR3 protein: CASSLEYGQPTNEKLFF

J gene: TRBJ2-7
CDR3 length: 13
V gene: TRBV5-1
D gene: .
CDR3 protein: CASSLEIHYEQYF

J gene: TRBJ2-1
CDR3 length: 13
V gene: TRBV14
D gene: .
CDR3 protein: CASSQNVVNEQFF

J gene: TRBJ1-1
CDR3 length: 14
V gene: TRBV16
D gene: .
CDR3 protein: CASSQTTSNTEAFF

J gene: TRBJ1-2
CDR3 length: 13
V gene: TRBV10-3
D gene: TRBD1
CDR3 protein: CAIRPGQRYGYTF